A single sample gave rise to the 12 T cell receptor beta chains below, sequenced in a study of long-term antiretroviral therapy in people with HIV. The immunoSEQ assay was v3.0, run at survey level. Sequenced by immunoSEQ multiplex PCR; TCRdb stores in-frame clones only, minus some. The table shows roughly 29,000 clones, with roughly 96% occurring only once. Material: unsorted PBMCs, obtained roughly 6.2 years after starting antiretroviral therapy. The origin of the receptors is a young man with HIV.

The chain couples TRBV5-6 to TRBJ2-3, with 8 bases that match TRBD2. V shed 0 bases and J 4 bases; nucleotides not matched to a gene: 4. From germline, CDR1 is SGHDT and CDR2 YYEEEE. This CDR3 contains 15 residues. The CDR3 loop reads CASSLGAGDADTQYF. In nucleotides, the CDR3 is TGTGCCAGCAGCTTGGGAGCGGGGGATGCAGATACGCAGTATTTT.

The chain joins TRBV15 to TRBJ1-4, with D uncertain. CDR3 length equals 14 residues. The germline V gene encodes CDR1 LNHNV and CDR2 YYDKDF (reference sequence). Trimming removed 0 bases from V and 8 bases from J, with 10 bases in between. CDR3 loop: CATSRDPGTEKLFF. CDR3 DNA: TGTGCCACCAGCAGAGATCCGGGTACCGAAAAACTGTTTTTT.

This chain connects TRBV6-1 to TRBJ2-3; TRBD2 agrees at 15 bases. The germline gives CDR1 MNHNS, CDR2 SASEGT. The V and J ends lost 4 bases and 1 base, in that order; junction bases with no gene match: 9. CDR3 length: 19 residues. CDR3 residues: CASSALGTSGGKGTDTQYF. The DNA for the CDR3 is TGTGCCAGCAGTGCTCTAGGGACTAGCGGGGGGAAGGGCACAGATACGCAGTATTTT.

The V gene is TRBV2, the J gene TRBJ1-6, with 7 positions matching TRBD1. The germline CDR1 and CDR2 sequences are SNHLY and FYNNEI. V shed 8 bases, J shed 7 bases, and the junction held 5 bases outside the gene matches. The CDR3 runs to 13 residues. The CDR3 coding sequence is TGTGCCAGCCGCGACAGGGAAAATTCACCCCTCCACTTT. It translates to CASRDRENSPLHF.

This chain links TRBV19 with TRBJ1-1; 7 positions match TRBD1. The junction had 8 bases not matched to a gene; V was cut back by 9 bases and J by 4 bases. The germline CDR1 and CDR2 sequences are LNHDA and SQIVND (reference sequence). CDR3 length: 13 amino acids. CDR3 protein: CASKGAGPTEAFF. The CDR3 DNA reads as TGTGCCAGCAAGGGGGCAGGGCCCACTGAAGCTTTCTTT.

The rearrangement links TRBV6-5 to TRBJ1-2, with D maybe TRBD1 (5 bases). Germline V gene lookup returns CDR1 MNHEY and CDR2 SVGAGI. There are 13 residues in the CDR3. Trimming stripped 6 bases from V and 6 bases from J, with 14 bases between. The CDR3 DNA is TGTGCCAGCAGCCGAGGACAAGCCAATGGCTACACCTTC. Translating it yields CASSRGQANGYTF.

The chain couples TRBV11-2 to TRBJ2-1, with no clear D. This CDR3 contains 13 residues. V shed 7 bases and J shed 4 bases, with 11 bases lying between them. From germline, CDR1 is SGHAT and CDR2 FQNNGV. The DNA of the CDR3 is TGTGCCAGCAACCTTGGTGTTTACAATGAGCAGTTCTTC. This encodes CASNLGVYNEQFF.

This chain connects TRBV7-3 to TRBJ2-5, with TRBD1 matching over 8 bases. The ends lost 5 bases at V and 5 bases at J; junction bases unmatched: 7. CDR1 and CDR2 from the germline V gene are SGHTA and FQGTGA. The CDR3 totals 14 residues. The CDR3 region has the DNA TGTGCCAGCAGCCTAGAGGACAGGGATGAGACCCAGTACTTC. Its translation: CASSLEDRDETQYF.

The chain joins TRBV7-2 to TRBJ2-3; 7 positions match TRBD1. The V and J ends lost 5 bases and 2 bases, in that order; junction bases with no gene match: 7. Looked up from germline, CDR1 is SGHTA and CDR2 is FQGNSA. This CDR3 region has 15 residues. CDR3 coding DNA: TGTGCCAGCAGCGGCGACAGGGCTGCCACAGATACGCAGTATTTT. The encoded protein is CASSGDRAATDTQYF.

This clone came up once. The chain combines TRBV5-5 with TRBJ1-2, with D perhaps TRBD1 (5 bases). Germline CDR1 reads SGHKS; CDR2 reads YYEKEE (reference sequence). The CDR3 has 13 residues. With 5 bases removed from V and 5 bases from J, the gap between germline ends came to 13 bases. The CDR3 region has the DNA TGTGCCAGCAGTCTGGGGGTCCTATATGGCTACACCTTC. Translating it yields CASSLGVLYGYTF.

J is TRBJ1-2 and V is TRBV18; 7 nucleotides align to TRBD1. The CDR3 contains 14 residues. Germline V gene sequence: CDR1 KGHSH, CDR2 LQKENI. V trimming: 3 bases; J trimming: 4 bases; junction bases outside the gene matches: 5. This CDR3 is CASSPRDSGYGYTF. CDR3 DNA sequence: TGTGCCAGCTCACCCCGGGACAGCGGCTATGGCTACACCTTC.

Remarks on this clone: Within the sample, other DNA sequences also encode this same CDR3. The chain uses TRBV6-5 and TRBJ2-5, with no clear D. The V gene's germline CDR1 is MNHEY and CDR2 SVGAGI. CDR3 size: 12 residues. Deletions cut 0 bases from V and 4 bases from J, with 3 bases between. Here the CDR3 reads CASSYSGETQYF. The CDR3 DNA is TGTGCCAGCAGTTACTCAGGAGAGACCCAGTACTTC.